One T cell receptor (beta chain) is described in this entry. The CDR3 loop spans 14 amino acids. Trimming pared 0 bases from V and 2 bases from J, leaving 8 bases between. CDR1 LGHNA and CDR2 YSLEER come from the germline V gene. Sequencing was performed with immunoSEQ multiplex PCR; in TCRdb, only in-frame clones are kept and a portion is missing. In the table there are about 240,000 clones, 85% to 90% of which are singletons. The source of the sample is a study of blood T cell repertoires in COVID-19. Background on the study: The study drew acute and convalescent COVID-19 samples from the United States, Italy and Spain. In each case, the material was cDNA or gDNA derived from T cells, B-cell-depleted T cells, or PBMCs.

The sequenced material came from peripheral blood. The source is a man between 60 and 75 years old with acute or convalescent COVID-19. The chain recombines TRBV4-3 with TRBJ2-7; TRBD2 is a possible D gene (5 bases). The CDR3 DNA is TGCGCCAGCAGCCAAGAACTAGGGACCTACGAGCAGTACTTC. Its protein product is CASSQELGTYEQYF.